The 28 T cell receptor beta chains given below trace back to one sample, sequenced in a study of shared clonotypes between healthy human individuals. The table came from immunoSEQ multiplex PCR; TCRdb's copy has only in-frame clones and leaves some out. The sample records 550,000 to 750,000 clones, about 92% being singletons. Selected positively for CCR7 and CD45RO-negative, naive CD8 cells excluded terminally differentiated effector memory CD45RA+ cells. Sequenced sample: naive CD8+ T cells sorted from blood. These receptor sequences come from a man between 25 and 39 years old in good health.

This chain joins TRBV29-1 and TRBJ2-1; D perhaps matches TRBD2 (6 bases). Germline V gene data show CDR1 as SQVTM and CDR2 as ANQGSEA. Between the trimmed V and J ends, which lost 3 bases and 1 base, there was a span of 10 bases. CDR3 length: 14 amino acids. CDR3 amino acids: CSVEARGSYNEQFF. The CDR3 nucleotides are TGCAGCGTTGAGGCACGGGGGTCCTACAATGAGCAGTTCTTC.

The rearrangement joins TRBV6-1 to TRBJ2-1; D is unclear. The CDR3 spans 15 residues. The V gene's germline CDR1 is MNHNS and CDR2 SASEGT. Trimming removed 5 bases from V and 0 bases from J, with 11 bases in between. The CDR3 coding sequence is TGTGCCAGCAGTCTTGGGGATTTCTCCTACAATGAGCAGTTCTTC. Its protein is CASSLGDFSYNEQFF.

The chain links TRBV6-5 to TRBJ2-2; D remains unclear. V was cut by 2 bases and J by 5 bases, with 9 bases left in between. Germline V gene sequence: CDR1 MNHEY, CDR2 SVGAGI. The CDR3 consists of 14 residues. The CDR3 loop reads CASSYGSWTGELFF. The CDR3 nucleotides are TGTGCCAGCAGTTACGGCTCGTGGACCGGGGAGCTGTTTTTT.

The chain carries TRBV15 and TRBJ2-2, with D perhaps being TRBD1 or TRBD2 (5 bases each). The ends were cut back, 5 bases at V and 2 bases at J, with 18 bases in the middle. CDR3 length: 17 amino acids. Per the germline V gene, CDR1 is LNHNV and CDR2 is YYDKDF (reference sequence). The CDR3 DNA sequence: TGTGCCACCAGCCCCCGAGGGGCAGGGCCCAACACCGGGGAGCTGTTTTTT. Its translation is CATSPRGAGPNTGELFF. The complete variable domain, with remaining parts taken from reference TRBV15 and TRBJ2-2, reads DAMVIQNPRYQVTQFGKPVTLSCSQTLNHNVMYWYQQKSSQAPKLLFHYYDKDFNNEADTPDNFQSRRPNTSFCFLDIRSPGLGDTAMYLCATSPRGAGPNTGELFFGEGSRLTVL.

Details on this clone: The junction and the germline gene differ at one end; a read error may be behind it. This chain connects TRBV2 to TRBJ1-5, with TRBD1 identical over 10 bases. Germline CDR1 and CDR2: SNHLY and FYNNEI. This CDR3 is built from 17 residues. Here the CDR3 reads CASREDRGPYSNQPQHF. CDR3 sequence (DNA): TGTGCCAGCAGGGAAGACAGGGGGCCTTATAGCAATCAGCCCCAGCATTTT. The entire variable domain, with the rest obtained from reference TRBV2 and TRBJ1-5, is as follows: EPEVTQTPSHQVTQMGQEVILRCVPISNHLYFYWYRQILGQKVEFLVSFYNNEISEKSEIFDDQFSVERPDGSNFTLKIRSTKLEDSAMYFCASREDRGPYSNQPQHFGDGTRLSIL.

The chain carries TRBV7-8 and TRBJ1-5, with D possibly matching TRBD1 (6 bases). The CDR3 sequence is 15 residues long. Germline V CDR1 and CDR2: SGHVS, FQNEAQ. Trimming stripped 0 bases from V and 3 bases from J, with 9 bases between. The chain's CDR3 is CASSLAQGYNQPQHF. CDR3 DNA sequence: TGTGCCAGCAGCTTAGCCCAGGGGTACAATCAGCCCCAGCATTTT.

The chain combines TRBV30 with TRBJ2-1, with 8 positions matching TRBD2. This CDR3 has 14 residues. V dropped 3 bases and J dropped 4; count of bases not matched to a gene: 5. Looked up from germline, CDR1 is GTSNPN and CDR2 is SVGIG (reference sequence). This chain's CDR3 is CAWRMASGYNEQFF. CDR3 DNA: TGTGCCTGGAGGATGGCTAGCGGGTACAATGAGCAGTTCTTC.

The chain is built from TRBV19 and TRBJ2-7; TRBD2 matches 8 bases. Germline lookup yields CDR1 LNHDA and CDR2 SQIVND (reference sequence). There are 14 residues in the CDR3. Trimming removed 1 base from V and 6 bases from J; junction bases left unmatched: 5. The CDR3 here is CASSIGAGAREQYF. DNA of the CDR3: TGTGCCAGTAGTATAGGAGCGGGAGCTCGCGAGCAGTACTTC.

In nucleotides, the CDR3 is TGTGCCAGCAGCGGACGGACAGACCAAGAGACCCAGTACTTC. Its translation: CASSGRTDQETQYF. This chain joins TRBV7-9 and TRBJ2-5; weak D call: TRBD1 (6 bases). There are 14 residues in the CDR3. The germline CDR1 and CDR2 sequences are SEHNR and FQNEAQ (reference sequence). Trimming removed 5 bases at V and 0 bases at J, with 10 bases between. The full variable domain, its missing parts supplied by reference TRBV7-9 and TRBJ2-5, is DTGVSQNPRHKITKRGQNVTFRCDPISEHNRLYWYRQTLGQGPEFLTYFQNEAQLEKSRLLSDRFSAERPKGSFSTLEIQRTEQGDSAMYLCASSGRTDQETQYFGPGTRLLVL.

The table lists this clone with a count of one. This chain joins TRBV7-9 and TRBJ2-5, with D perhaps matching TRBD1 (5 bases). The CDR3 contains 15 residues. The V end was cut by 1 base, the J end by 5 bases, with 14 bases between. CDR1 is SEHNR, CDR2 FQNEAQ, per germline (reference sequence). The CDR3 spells CASSLERQNEETQYF. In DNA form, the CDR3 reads TGTGCCAGCAGCTTAGAGCGACAGAACGAGGAGACCCAGTACTTC.

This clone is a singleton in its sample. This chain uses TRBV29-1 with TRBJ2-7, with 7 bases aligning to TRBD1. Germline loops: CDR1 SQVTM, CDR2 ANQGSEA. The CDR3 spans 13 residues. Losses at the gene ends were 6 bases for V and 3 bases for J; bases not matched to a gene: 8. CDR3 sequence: CSVNGGQNYEQYF. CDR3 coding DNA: TGCAGCGTCAATGGGGGACAGAACTACGAGCAGTACTTC.

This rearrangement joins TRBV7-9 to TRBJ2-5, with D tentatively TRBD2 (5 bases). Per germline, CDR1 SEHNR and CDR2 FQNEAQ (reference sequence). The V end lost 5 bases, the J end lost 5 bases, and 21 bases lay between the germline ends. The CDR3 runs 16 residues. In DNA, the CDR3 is TGTGCCAGCAGCCGAGTCGAGGGAGCGAAGGGTGAGACCCAGTACTTC. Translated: CASSRVEGAKGETQYF. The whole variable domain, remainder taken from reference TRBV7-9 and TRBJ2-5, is DTGVSQNPRHKITKRGQNVTFRCDPISEHNRLYWYRQTLGQGPEFLTYFQNEAQLEKSRLLSDRFSAERPKGSFSTLEIQRTEQGDSAMYLCASSRVEGAKGETQYFGPGTRLLVL.

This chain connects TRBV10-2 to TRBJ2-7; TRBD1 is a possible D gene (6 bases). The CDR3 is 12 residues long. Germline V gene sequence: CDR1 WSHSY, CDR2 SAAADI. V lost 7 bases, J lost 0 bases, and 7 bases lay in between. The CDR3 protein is CASTGASYEQYF. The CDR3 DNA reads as TGCGCCAGCACAGGGGCCTCCTACGAGCAGTACTTC.

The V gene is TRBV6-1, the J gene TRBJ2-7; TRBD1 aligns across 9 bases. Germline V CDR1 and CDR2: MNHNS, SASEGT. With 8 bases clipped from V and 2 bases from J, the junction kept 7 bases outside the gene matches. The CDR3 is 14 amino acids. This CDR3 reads CASGRTGAAYEQYF. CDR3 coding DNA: TGTGCCAGCGGAAGGACAGGGGCGGCCTACGAGCAGTACTTC.

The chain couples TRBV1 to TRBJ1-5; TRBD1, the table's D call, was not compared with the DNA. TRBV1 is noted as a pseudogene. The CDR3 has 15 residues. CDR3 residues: CTSSRDRNSFQPQHF. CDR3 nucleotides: TGCACCAGCAGTCGAGACAGGAATTCGTTTCAGCCCCAGCATTTT.

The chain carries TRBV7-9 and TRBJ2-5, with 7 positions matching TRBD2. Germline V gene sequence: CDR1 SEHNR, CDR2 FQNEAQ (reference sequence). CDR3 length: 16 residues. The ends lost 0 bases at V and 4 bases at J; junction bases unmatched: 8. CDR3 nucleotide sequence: TGTGCCAGCAGCTTAGCTCGCGGGAGCTCGGGAGAGACCCAGTACTTC. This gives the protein CASSLARGSSGETQYF.

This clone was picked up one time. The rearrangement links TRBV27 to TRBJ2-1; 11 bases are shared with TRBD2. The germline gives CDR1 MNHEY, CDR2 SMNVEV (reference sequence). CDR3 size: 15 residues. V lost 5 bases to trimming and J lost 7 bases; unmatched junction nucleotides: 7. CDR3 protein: CASSLSASGRNEQFF. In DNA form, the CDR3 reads TGTGCCAGCAGTCTGAGTGCTAGCGGGAGGAATGAGCAGTTCTTC.

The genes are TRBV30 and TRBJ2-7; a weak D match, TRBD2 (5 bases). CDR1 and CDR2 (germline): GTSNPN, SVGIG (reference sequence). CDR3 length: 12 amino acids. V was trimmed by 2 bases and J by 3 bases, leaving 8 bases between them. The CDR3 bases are TGTGCCTGGAGTAGGGAGAGCTACGAGCAGTACTTC. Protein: CAWSRESYEQYF.

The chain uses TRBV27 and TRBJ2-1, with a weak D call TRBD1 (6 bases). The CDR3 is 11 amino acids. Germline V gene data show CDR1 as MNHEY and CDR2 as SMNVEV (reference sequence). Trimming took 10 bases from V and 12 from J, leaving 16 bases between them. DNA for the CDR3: TGTGCCACCATAAGGGGGTCCTTGCAGTTCTTC. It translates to CATIRGSLQFF.

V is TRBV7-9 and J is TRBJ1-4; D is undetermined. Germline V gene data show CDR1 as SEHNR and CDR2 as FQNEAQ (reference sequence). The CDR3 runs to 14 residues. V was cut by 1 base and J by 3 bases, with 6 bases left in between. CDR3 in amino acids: CASSLVGPNEKLFF. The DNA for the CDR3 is TGTGCCAGCAGCTTAGTCGGCCCTAATGAAAAACTGTTTTTT.

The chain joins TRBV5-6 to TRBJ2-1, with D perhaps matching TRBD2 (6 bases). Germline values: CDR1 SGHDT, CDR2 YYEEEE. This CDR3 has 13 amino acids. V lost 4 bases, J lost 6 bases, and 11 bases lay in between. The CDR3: CASSGGTLNEQFF. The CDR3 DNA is TGTGCCAGCAGCGGCGGGACTCTCAATGAGCAGTTCTTC.

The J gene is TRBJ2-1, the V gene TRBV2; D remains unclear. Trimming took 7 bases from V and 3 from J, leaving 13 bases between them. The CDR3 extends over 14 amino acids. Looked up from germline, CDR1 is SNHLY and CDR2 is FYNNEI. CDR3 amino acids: CASTDSPRYNEQFF. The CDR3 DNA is TGTGCCAGCACAGACTCTCCCCGCTACAATGAGCAGTTCTTC.

This CDR3 reads CASSLVFRGSFTNTGELFF. In DNA, the CDR3 is TGCGCCAGCAGCTTGGTGTTTCGGGGGAGTTTCACAAACACCGGGGAGCTGTTTTTT. The V gene is TRBV5-1, the J gene TRBJ2-2, with D possibly matching TRBD2 (6 bases). The CDR3 is made up of 19 amino acids. V was trimmed by 0 bases and J by 2 bases, leaving 20 bases between them. Looked up from germline, CDR1 is SGHRS and CDR2 is YFSETQ.

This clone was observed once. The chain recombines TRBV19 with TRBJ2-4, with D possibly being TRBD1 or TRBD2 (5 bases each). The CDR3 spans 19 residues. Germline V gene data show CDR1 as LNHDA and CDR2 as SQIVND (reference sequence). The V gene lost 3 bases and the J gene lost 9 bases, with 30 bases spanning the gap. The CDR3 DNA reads TGTGCCAGTAGTATTGGGAGTATAATTAGCAAGGGGAGAGGGATCATTCAGTACTTC. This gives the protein CASSIGSIISKGRGIIQYF.

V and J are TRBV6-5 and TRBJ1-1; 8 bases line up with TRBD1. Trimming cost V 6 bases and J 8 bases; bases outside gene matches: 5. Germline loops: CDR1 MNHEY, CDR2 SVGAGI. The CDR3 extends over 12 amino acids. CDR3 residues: CASSRDRNEAFF. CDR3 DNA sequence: TGTGCCAGCAGCCGGGACAGGAACGAAGCTTTCTTT.

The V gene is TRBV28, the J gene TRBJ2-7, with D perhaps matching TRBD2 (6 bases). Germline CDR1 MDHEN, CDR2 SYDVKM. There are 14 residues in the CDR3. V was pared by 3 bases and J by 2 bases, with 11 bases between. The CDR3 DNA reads TGTGCCAGCAGTTTTCGTCGGGAGACCTACGAGCAGTACTTC. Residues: CASSFRRETYEQYF.

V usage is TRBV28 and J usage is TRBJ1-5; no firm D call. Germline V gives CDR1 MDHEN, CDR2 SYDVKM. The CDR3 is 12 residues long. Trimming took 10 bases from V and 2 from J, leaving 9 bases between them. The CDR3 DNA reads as TGTGCCATCGAAAGGGGCAATCAGCCCCAGCATTTT. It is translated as CAIERGNQPQHF. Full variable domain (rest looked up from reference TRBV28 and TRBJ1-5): DVKVTQSSRYLVKRTGEKVFLECVQDMDHENMFWYRQDPGLGLRLIYFSYDVKMKEKGDIPEGYSVSREKKERFSLILESASTNQTSMYLCAIERGNQPQHFGDGTRLSIL.

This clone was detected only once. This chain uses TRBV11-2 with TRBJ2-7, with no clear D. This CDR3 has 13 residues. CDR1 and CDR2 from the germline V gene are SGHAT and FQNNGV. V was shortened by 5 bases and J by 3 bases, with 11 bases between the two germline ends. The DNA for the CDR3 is TGTGCCAGCAGCCCATTCACCGACTACGAGCAGTACTTC. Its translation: CASSPFTDYEQYF. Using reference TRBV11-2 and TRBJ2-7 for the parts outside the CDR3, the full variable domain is EAGVAQSPRYKIIEKRQSVAFWCNPISGHATLYWYQQILGQGPKLLIQFQNNGVVDDSQLPKDRFSAERLKGVDSTLKIQPAKLEDSAVYLCASSPFTDYEQYFGPGTRLTVT.